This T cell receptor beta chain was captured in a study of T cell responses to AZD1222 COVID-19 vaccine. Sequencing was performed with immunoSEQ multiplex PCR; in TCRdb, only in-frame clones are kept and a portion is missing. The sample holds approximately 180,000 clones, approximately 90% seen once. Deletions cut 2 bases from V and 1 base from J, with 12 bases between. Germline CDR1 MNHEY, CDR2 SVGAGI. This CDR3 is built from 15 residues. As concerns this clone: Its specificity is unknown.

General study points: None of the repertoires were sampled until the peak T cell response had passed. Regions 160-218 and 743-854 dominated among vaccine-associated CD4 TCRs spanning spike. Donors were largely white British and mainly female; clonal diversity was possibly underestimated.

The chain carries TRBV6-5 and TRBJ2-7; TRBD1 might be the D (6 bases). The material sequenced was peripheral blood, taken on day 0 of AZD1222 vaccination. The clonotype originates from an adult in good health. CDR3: CASSYLPRGSYEQYF. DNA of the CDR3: TGTGCCAGCAGTTACCTCCCAAGGGGGTCCTACGAGCAGTACTTC.